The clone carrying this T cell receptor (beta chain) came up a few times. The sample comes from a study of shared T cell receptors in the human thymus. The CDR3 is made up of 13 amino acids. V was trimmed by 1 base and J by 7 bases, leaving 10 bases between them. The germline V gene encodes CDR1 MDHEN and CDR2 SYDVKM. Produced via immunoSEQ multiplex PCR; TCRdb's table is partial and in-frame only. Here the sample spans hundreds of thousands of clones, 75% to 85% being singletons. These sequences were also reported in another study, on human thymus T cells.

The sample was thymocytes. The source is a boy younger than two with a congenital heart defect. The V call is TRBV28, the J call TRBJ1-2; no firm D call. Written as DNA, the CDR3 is TGTGCCAGCAGTTTATTGGCAGTGATTGGCTACACCTTC. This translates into CASSLLAVIGYTF.